These 15 T cell receptor beta chains share one sample of origin, sequenced in a study of blood T cells in healthy people across ages. Together with a sample-barcoded 5' primer, a J-beta primer mix was included in a second PCR lasting about 6 to 11 cycles. TCRdb reprocessed the 5' RACE reads via MiXCR and lists one record per CDR3 protein. The sample shows some 1.4 million distinct CDR3 sequences, 42% of them seen only once. The sequencing sample was made of blood. The receptors originated from a woman younger than 35 in good health.

The sample holds one count of this clonotype. The chain recombines TRBV20-1 with TRBJ2-7; 11 bases line up with TRBD1. The end of the DNA is better explained by TRBJ2-5, so the J call may be wrong. The CDR3 extends over 16 amino acids. Looked up from germline, CDR1 is DFQATT and CDR2 is SNEGSKA (reference sequence). CDR3 DNA: TGCAGTGCTAGAGGGACAGGGGGCGCAAAAGGTGAGACCCAGTACTTC. It is translated as CSARGTGGAKGETQYF.

The chain recombines TRBV7-9 with TRBJ2-2; perhaps TRBD1 as D (5 bases). Trimming shortened V by 4 bases and J by 5 bases, and 14 bases separated the two germline ends. CDR1 and CDR2 from the germline V gene are SEHNR and FQNEAQ (reference sequence). The CDR3 covers 15 residues. The CDR3 nucleotides read TGTGCCAGCAGCTCCCCAGGGTTTGTAACCGGGGAGCTGTTTTTT. Protein product: CASSSPGFVTGELFF.

J is TRBJ1-4 and V is TRBV5-1; TRBD1 aligns across 9 bases. Germline V gives CDR1 SGHRS, CDR2 YFSETQ. With 2 bases clipped from V and 6 bases from J, the junction kept 8 bases outside the gene matches. The CDR3 runs 16 residues. The CDR3 coding sequence is TGCGCCAGCAGCTTCCCCGGAGGGACAGGGCATGAAAAACTGTTTTTT. Protein product: CASSFPGGTGHEKLFF.

This clonotype was picked up a small number of times. V gene TRBV12-5 combines with J gene TRBJ2-3; D ambiguous. The CDR3 is 15 residues long. Germline CDR1 and CDR2: LGHNT and FRNRAP. Trimming took off 7 bases at V and 1 base at J, with 15 bases between the two ends. CDR3 DNA sequence: TGTGCTAGTGCCGCCAGCTCGCTTGGCACAGATACGCAGTATTTT. Its translation is CASAASSLGTDTQYF.

Here the CDR3 reads CASRAGSSYNEQYF. DNA of the CDR3: TGTGCCAGCAGGGCCGGGAGCTCCTACAATGAGCAGTACTTC. The J gene is TRBJ2-1, the V gene TRBV2; D possibly corresponds to TRBD2 (6 bases). The end of the DNA fits TRBJ2-7 better, so the J call may be wrong. CDR1 and CDR2 from the germline V gene are SNHLY and FYNNEI. The CDR3 has 14 residues.

The rearrangement uses TRBV3-1 and TRBJ1-4, with 7 bases that match TRBD1. Germline CDR1 reads LGHDT; CDR2 reads YNNKEL (reference sequence). CDR3 length: 15 residues. With V trimmed by 0 bases and J by 8 bases, 6 bases remained unmatched. CDR3 in amino acids: CASSQDQGGKEKLFF. As DNA, the CDR3 is TGTGCCAGCAGCCAAGACCAGGGGGGTAAAGAAAAACTGTTTTTT. Full variable domain (rest looked up from reference TRBV3-1 and TRBJ1-4): DTAVSQTPKYLVTQMGNDKSIKCEQNLGHDTMYWYKQDSKKFLKIMFSYNNKELIINETVPNRFSPKSPDKAHLNLHINSLELGDSAVYFCASSQDQGGKEKLFFGSGTQLSVL.

The chain combines TRBV3-1 with TRBJ2-5; D not certain. The germline gives CDR1 LGHDT, CDR2 YNNKEL (reference sequence). Trimming stripped 4 bases from V and 0 bases from J, with 6 bases between. The CDR3 consists of 13 residues. The CDR3 loop reads CASSPSYQETQYF. Written as DNA, the CDR3 is TGTGCCAGCAGCCCGTCGTACCAAGAGACCCAGTACTTC.

The V call is TRBV15, the J call TRBJ2-1, with TRBD1 matching 10 bases. V was clipped by 5 bases and J by 1 base; unmatched bases: 5. The germline V gene encodes CDR1 LNHNV and CDR2 YYDKDF (reference sequence). The CDR3 totals 16 residues. The DNA for the CDR3 is TGTGCCACCAGCGACCCGGGACAGGGGTCCTACAATGAGCAGTTCTTC. Translation: CATSDPGQGSYNEQFF.

The chain couples TRBV5-1 to TRBJ2-2, with TRBD1 as a possible D gene (5 bases). Looked up from germline, CDR1 is SGHRS and CDR2 is YFSETQ. The CDR3 totals 15 residues. Trimming removed 0 bases at V and 3 bases at J, with 9 bases between. This CDR3 reads CASSLDPGYTGELFF. The CDR3 DNA reads as TGCGCCAGCAGCTTGGACCCAGGGTACACCGGGGAGCTGTTTTTT.

This chain joins TRBV10-2 and TRBJ1-5, with D tentatively TRBD1 (5 bases). Germline V CDR1 and CDR2: WSHSY, SAAADI. V lost 8 bases and J lost 7, with 9 bases in between. This CDR3 spans 11 amino acids. The CDR3 DNA sequence: TGCGCCAGCGGGGCGGGACAGCCCCAGCATTTT. It is translated as CASGAGQPQHF.

This clonotype was detected a few times. The gene calls are TRBV20-1 and TRBJ1-1; 7 positions match TRBD1. The CDR3 contains 11 residues. Trimming cost V 6 bases and J 10 bases; bases outside gene matches: 8. Germline CDR1 is DFQATT and CDR2 is SNEGSKA (reference sequence). The chain's CDR3 is CSAPRGVGAFF. The CDR3 DNA reads TGCAGTGCCCCCAGGGGGGTTGGAGCTTTCTTT.

The gene calls are TRBV12-3 or TRBV12-4 and TRBJ2-7; 7 bases are a match to TRBD1. Trimming took 7 bases from V and 4 from J; bases not matched to a gene: 10. This CDR3 is 14 amino acids long. The CDR3 loop is CASTNDRVRYEQYF. DNA of the CDR3: TGTGCCAGCACAAACGACAGGGTCAGGTACGAGCAGTACTTC.

The gene calls are TRBV20-1 and TRBJ2-1; no reliable D call. The CDR3 covers 13 residues. Germline lookup yields CDR1 DFQATT and CDR2 SNEGSKA (reference sequence). Trimming pared 7 bases from V and 10 bases from J, leaving 20 bases between. The CDR3 reads CSVDSGFSYEQFF. CDR3 in DNA: TGCAGTGTCGATTCGGGCTTCTCCTACGAGCAGTTCTTC.

The V gene is TRBV29-1, the J gene TRBJ2-2; D uncertain. Trimming pared 5 bases from V and 4 bases from J, leaving 14 bases between. The CDR3 contains 14 residues. Per the germline V gene, CDR1 is SQVTM and CDR2 is ANQGSEA. The CDR3 DNA reads TGCAGCGTTTACGGGCCCCAGGTCACCGGGGAGCTGTTTTTT. Its protein product is CSVYGPQVTGELFF.

CDR3 sequence: CASRRTSDAYEQYF. The CDR3 bases are TGTGCCAGCAGACGGACTAGCGACGCCTACGAGCAGTACTTC. The genes are TRBV7-3 and TRBJ2-7; 9 nucleotides align to TRBD2. The CDR3 loop spans 14 amino acids. The V segment lost 6 bases and the J segment 2 bases; nucleotides outside the gene matches: 5. In germline, CDR1 is SGHTA, CDR2 FQGTGA. The full variable domain, its missing parts supplied by reference TRBV7-3 and TRBJ2-7, is GAGVSQTPSNKVTEKGKYVELRCDPISGHTALYWYRQSLGQGPEFLIYFQGTGAADDSGLPNDRFFAVRPEGSVSTLKIQRTERGDSAVYLCASRRTSDAYEQYFGPGTRLTVT.